This T cell receptor beta chain came from a study of T cell responses to AZD1222 COVID-19 vaccine. This table comes from immunoSEQ multiplex PCR, and its TCRdb copy is limited to in-frame clones, with some not included. The sample has just over 150,000 clones; around 85% are singletons. From germline, CDR1 is MDHEN and CDR2 SYDVKM. The V end was cut by 3 bases, the J end by 3 bases, with 8 bases between. CDR3 length: 13 residues. This rearrangement joins TRBV28 to TRBJ1-1; TRBD1 is a possible D gene (6 bases). The sequence was obtained from an adult who had recovered from COVID-19. Sequencing was performed on peripheral blood, taken after recovery from COVID-19. For the CDR3, the DNA is TGTGCCAGCAGTTTTAACAGGGACACTGAAGCTTTCTTT. Its translation: CASSFNRDTEAFF.